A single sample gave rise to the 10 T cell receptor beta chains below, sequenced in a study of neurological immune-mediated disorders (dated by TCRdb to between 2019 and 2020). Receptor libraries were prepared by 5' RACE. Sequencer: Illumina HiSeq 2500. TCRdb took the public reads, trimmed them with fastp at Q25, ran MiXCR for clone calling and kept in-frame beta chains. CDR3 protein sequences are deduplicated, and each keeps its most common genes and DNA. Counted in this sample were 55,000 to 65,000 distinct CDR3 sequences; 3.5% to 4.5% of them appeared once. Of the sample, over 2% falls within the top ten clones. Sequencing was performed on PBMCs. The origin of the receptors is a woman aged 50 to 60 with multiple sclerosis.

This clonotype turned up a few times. CDR3 DNA: TGTGCCAGCGGTTGGAATGTGTACAATGAGCAGTTCTTC. Translation gives CASGWNVYNEQFF. The chain has TRBV6-2 or TRBV6-3 and TRBJ2-1; D ambiguous. Per the germline V gene, CDR1 is MNHEY and CDR2 is SVGEGT. The CDR3 is 13 residues long. The ends were cut back, 8 bases at V and 4 bases at J, with 12 bases in the middle.

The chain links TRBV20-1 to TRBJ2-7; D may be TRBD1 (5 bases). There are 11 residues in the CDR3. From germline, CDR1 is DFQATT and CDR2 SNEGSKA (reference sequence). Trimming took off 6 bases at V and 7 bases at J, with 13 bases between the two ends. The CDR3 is CSARKGREQYF. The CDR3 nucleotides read TGCAGTGCCAGGAAGGGGCGGGAGCAGTACTTC.

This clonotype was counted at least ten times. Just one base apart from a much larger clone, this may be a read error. The CDR3 loop reads CSARAASGRNQETQYF. CDR3 nucleotides: TGCAGTGCTAGAGCGGCTAGCGGGAGAAACCAAGAGACCCAGTACTTC. The J gene is TRBJ2-5, the V gene TRBV20-1, with TRBD2 matching 10 bases. V shed 1 base, J shed 0 bases, and the junction held 5 bases outside the gene matches. Germline loops: CDR1 DFQATT, CDR2 SNEGSKA (reference sequence). The CDR3 contains 16 residues.

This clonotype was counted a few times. CDR3 sequence: CSPRIMAAEQYF. As DNA, the CDR3 is TGCTCCCCGAGGATCATGGCGGCCGAGCAGTACTTC. The chain recombines TRBV20-1 with TRBJ2-7; D remains unclear. CDR3 length: 12 residues. Germline assignment: CDR1 DFQATT and CDR2 SNEGSKA (reference sequence).

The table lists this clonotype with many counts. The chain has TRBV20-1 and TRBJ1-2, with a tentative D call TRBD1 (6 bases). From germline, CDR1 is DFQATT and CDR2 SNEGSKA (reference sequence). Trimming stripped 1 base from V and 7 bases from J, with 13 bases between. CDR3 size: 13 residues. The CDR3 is CSARGLGAGGYTF. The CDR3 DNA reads TGCAGTGCTAGAGGGCTGGGGGCAGGTGGCTACACCTTC.

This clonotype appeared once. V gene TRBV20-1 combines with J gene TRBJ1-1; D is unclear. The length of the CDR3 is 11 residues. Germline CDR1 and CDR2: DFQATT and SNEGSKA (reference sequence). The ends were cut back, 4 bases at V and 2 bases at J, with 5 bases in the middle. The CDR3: CSATDNTEAFF. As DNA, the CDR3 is TGCAGTGCTACCGACAACACTGAAGCTTTCTTT.

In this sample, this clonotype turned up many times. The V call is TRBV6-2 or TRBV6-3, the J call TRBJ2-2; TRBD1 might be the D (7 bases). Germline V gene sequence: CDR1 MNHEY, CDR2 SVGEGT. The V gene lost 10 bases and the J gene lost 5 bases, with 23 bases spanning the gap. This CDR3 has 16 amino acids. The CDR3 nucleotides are TGTGCCACCCTCGACAGGGACTGGCCTAAGACCGGGGAGCTGTTTTTT. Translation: CATLDRDWPKTGELFF.

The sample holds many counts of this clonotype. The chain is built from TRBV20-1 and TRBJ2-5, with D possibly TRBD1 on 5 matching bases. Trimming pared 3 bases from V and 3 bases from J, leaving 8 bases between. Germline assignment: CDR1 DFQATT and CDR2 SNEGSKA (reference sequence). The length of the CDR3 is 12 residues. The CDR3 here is CSASSREETQYF. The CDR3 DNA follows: TGCAGTGCTAGTTCCAGGGAAGAGACCCAGTACTTC.

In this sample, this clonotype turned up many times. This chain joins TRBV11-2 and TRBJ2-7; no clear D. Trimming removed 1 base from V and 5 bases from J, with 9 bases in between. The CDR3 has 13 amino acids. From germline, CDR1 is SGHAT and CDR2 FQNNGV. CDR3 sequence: CASSLAGVHEQYF. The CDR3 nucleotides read TGTGCCAGCAGCTTAGCTGGGGTACACGAGCAGTACTTC.

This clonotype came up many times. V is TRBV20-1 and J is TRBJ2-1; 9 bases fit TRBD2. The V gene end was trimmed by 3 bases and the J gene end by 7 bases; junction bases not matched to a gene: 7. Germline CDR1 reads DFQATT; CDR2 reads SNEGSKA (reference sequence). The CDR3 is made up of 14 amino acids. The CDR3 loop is CSASRSGSLNEQFF. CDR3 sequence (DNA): TGCAGTGCTAGTCGTAGCGGGAGTTTAAATGAGCAGTTCTTC.